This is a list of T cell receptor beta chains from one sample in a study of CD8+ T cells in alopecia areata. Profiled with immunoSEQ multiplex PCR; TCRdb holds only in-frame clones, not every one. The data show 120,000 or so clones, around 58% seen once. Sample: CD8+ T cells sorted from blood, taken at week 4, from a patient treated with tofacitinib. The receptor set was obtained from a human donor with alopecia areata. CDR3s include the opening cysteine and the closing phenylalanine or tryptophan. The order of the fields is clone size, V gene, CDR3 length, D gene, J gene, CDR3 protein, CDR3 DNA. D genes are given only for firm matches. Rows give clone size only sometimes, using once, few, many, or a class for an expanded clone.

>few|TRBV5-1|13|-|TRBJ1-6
CASSLTENSPLHF
TGCGCCAGCAGCTTGACAGAAAATTCACCCCTCCACTTT
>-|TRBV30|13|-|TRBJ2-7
CAWSAAGEYEQYF
TGTGCCTGGAGTGCGGCAGGGGAGTACGAGCAGTACTTC
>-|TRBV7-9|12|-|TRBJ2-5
CASSLEVETQYF
TGTGCCAGCAGCTTAGAGGTTGAGACCCAGTACTTC
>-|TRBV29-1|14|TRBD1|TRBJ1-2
CSVESTGANYGYTF
TGCAGCGTTGAGTCGACAGGGGCTAACTATGGCTACACCTTC
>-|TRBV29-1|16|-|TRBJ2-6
CSAGQLGGSGANVLTF
TGCAGCGCCGGACAGCTTGGGGGGTCTGGGGCCAACGTCCTGACTTTC
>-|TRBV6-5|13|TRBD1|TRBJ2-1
CASSLDRLREQFF
TGTGCCAGCAGCCTGGACAGGCTAAGAGAGCAGTTCTTC
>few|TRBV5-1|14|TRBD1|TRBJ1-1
CASSWGQGNTEAFF
TGCGCCAGCAGCTGGGGACAGGGCAACACTGAAGCTTTCTTT
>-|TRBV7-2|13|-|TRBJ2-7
CASSPSRAYEQYF
TGTGCCAGCAGCCCCTCGAGAGCCTACGAGCAGTACTTC
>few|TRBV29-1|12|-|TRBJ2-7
CSVEDAVYEQYF
TGCAGCGTTGAAGATGCCGTTTACGAGCAGTACTTC
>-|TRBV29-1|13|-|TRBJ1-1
CSVPDSPHTEAFF
TGCAGCGTTCCCGACAGCCCCCACACTGAAGCTTTCTTT
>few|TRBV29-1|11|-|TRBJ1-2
CSVDAGYGYTF
TGCAGCGTTGACGCGGGGTATGGCTACACCTTC
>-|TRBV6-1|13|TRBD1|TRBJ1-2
CASSDTGDYGYTF
TGTGCCAGCAGTGATACAGGGGACTATGGCTACACCTTC
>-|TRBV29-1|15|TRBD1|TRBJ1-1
CSVENNRGEGLEAFF
TGCAGCGTTGAAAACAACAGGGGTGAGGGACTTGAAGCTTTCTTT
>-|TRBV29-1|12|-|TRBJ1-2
CSETDRLYGYTF
TGCAGCGAAACAGACAGGCTCTATGGCTACACCTTC
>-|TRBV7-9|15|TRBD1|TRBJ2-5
CASSLGQGLEETQYF
TGTGCCAGCAGCCTAGGACAGGGATTAGAGGAGACCCAGTACTTC
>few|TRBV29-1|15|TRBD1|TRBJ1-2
CSVRPVTGASYGYTF
TGCAGCGTGCGGCCCGTGACAGGGGCGTCCTATGGCTACACCTTC
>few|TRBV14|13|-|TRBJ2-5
CASSQEAWETQYF
TGTGCCAGCAGCCAAGAGGCGTGGGAGACCCAGTACTTC
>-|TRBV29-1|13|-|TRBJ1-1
CSVEDGARGEAFF
TGCAGCGTTGAAGATGGAGCCCGAGGTGAAGCTTTCTTT
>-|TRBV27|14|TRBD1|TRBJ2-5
CASSLKGALETQYF
TGTGCCAGCAGTTTAAAGGGGGCTCTCGAGACCCAGTACTTC
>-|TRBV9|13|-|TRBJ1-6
CASSKPEGSPLHF
TGTGCCAGCAGCAAACCCGAAGGTTCACCCCTCCACTTT
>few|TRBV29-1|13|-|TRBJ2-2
CSVAASNTGELFF
TGCAGCGTTGCGGCTTCGAACACCGGGGAGCTGTTTTTT
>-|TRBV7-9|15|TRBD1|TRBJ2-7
CASSLVGQGPYEQYF
TGTGCCAGCAGCTTAGTAGGACAGGGGCCCTACGAGCAGTACTTC
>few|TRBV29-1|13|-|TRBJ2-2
CSVGHQNTGELFF
TGCAGCGTGGGACACCAGAACACCGGGGAGCTGTTTTTT
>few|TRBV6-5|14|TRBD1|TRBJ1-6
CASSYRQGNSPLHF
TGTGCCAGCAGTTATCGACAGGGGAATTCACCCCTCCACTTT
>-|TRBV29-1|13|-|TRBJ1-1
CSVEDLGNTEAFF
TGCAGCGTTGAAGATCTGGGGAACACTGAAGCTTTCTTT
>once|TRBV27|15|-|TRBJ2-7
CASSPAERISYEQYF
TGTGCCAGCAGTCCGGCCGAGCGGATCTCCTACGAGCAGTACTTC
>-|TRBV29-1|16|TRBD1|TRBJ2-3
CSVEDREGTGTDTQYF
TGCAGCGTTGAAGATCGGGAAGGGACAGGCACAGATACGCAGTATTTT
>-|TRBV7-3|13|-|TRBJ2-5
CASSLRTDETQYF
TGTGCCAGCAGCCTACGGACAGATGAGACCCAGTACTTC